This TCR beta chain originates from a study of blood T cell repertoires in COVID-19 (dated by TCRdb to 2018 to 2021). Study-wide context: Samples covering the acute and convalescent phases of COVID-19 were provided by collaborators in the United States, Italy and Spain. The prospective study material was composed of cDNA or gDNA derived from T cells, B-cell-depleted T cells, or PBMCs. Deeply sampled blood TCRbeta repertoires from subjects exposed to, actively infected with, or recovered from COVID-19 were included in the dataset. A freely available public database, intended as a resource for researchers studying the immune response to SARS-CoV-2, is where the repertoires were released. The samples were drawn from two sources: the first 160 participants of the ongoing ImmuneRACE study, and 1,200 or so subjects contributed by 6 global collaborators. The sample metadata nearly always contained a de-identified subject ID, COVID-19 status, age in years and sex. Where HLA class I and class II types were available, the types were taken from metadata supplied by the sample provider, not from assay-based typing.

General conclusions and limits of the study: The amount of clinical and demographic metadata varied by source and participant and was provided uncurated.

The immunoSEQ Assay, a bias-controlled multiplex PCR, was used to amplify TCRbeta CDR3 regions from genomic DNA. From the authors' description of their analysis: Within the assay, amplification of reference gene primers was used to estimate how many nucleated cells each sample contained. To quantify the absolute abundance of each unique TCRbeta CDR3 rearrangement, sequence reads were collapsed and filtered. For each sample, productive Simpson clonality was calculated by taking the square root of Simpson's diversity index across productive rearrangements. As stored in TCRdb, this immuneACCESS dataset retains in-frame rearrangements with V and J assigned. A fraction of the clones does not appear; measured against another copy, unresolved V genes explain less than half of the discrepancy, and the remainder lacks a known reason. V and J calls and clone size come straight from that table; D and trimming were deduced from the DNA. The sample table records approximately 230,000 clones; around 86% of these occur just once. 15% to 19% of the sample rests with the top ten.

With respect to this clone: The specificity of this receptor is unknown. No base qualities exist here, and no much larger clone lies one base off it.

Participants in the prospective study were enrolled through a virtual design, were aged roughly 18 to 100 years, and lived in 24 United States geographic areas. In the prospective study, participants were assigned to cohorts based on the clinical history participants reported in a screening survey and a study questionnaire. ImmuneRACE Cohort 3 recovered participants were defined by two consecutive negative NP/OP PCR tests, healthcare professional clearance, or symptom resolution. In the prospective study, mobile phlebotomists collected whole blood, serum and a nasopharyngeal or oropharyngeal swab from each participant. Over an approximately 2-month period, participants in the prospective study had the option of providing additional blood draws and questionnaires. Before DNA extraction, blood samples from the prospective study were shipped at room temperature or frozen. From the germline V gene, CDR1 is SGHRS and CDR2 is YFSETQ. The CDR3 runs 17 amino acids, cysteine and phenylalanine included. Only the CDR3 part of the read is kept: 51 bases, read in frame from the first base. Relative to germline, V is 9 bases shorter and J is 7 bases shorter, with 28 bases between their ends.

The sequencing input was PBMCs or T cells enriched from blood (not recorded which). The chain is encoded by TRBV5-1 joined to TRBJ2-2; the D gene is perhaps TRBD2, from 7 matching bases. The origin of this receptor is a man younger than 30 who had recovered from COVID-19. The bases read TGCGCCACCGGGAGAGGAGACGGGGGGCCACTTAGCGGGGAGCTGTTTTTT. Its protein reads: CATGRGDGGPLSGELFF.